Below, one TCR beta chain is given with its context. The length of the CDR3 is 13 residues. CDR1 SSHAT and CDR2 FNYEAQ come from the germline V gene (reference sequence). V lost 1 base to trimming and J lost 2 bases, with 5 bases between them. The data originate from a study of blood T cell repertoires in COVID-19. At the level of the study: Collection of acute and convalescent COVID-19 samples took place in the United States, Italy and Spain. From T cells, B-cell-depleted T cells, or PBMCs came the material, which was cDNA or gDNA.

Original processing methods: By means of reference gene primer amplification, nucleated cell counts were estimated. The data were produced by immunoSEQ multiplex PCR, yet TCRdb's version contains in-frame clones alone and is incomplete. That table furnishes V, J and clone size, whereas the DNA furnished D and trimming. The sample shows tens of thousands of clones, roughly 89% of them seen only once. Sequencing used peripheral blood. The sequence was obtained from a woman older than 75 with acute or convalescent COVID-19. V gene TRBV7-7 combines with J gene TRBJ2-5; TRBD1 might be the D (5 bases). In DNA, the CDR3 is TGTGCCAGCAGCTTAGACAGGCAAGAGACCCAGTACTTC. The encoded protein is CASSLDRQETQYF.